The TCR beta chain described here comes from a study of shared clonotypes between healthy human individuals. Division of CD4+ cells produced a CD45RA+ naive subset and a CD45RA-negative memory subset. The V gene's germline CDR1 is LNHNV and CDR2 YYDKDF (reference sequence). The CDR3 totals 16 residues. V lost 1 base and J lost 8, with 18 bases in between. Some 29,000 T cell genomes (roughly 220 ng DNA) went into each sorted-subset replicate. Produced via immunoSEQ multiplex PCR; TCRdb's table is partial and in-frame only. The repertoire consists of 1 million to 1.2 million clones, with about 72% occurring once and the leading ten covering roughly 0.83%.

The source of this sequence is a man aged 18 to 29 in good health. Some clones in this sample may be carry-over from other donors' samples. V usage is TRBV15 and J usage is TRBJ2-1, with D possibly matching TRBD2 (5 bases). The sequenced material came from memory CD4+ T cells from PBMCs. As for subset: CD45RA-negative fraction. Written as DNA, the CDR3 is TGTGCCACCAGCAGAGGAACCGCCCGACCAGCGGATGAGCAGTTCTTC. This translates into CATSRGTARPADEQFF.